These 17 T cell receptor beta chains were all obtained from the same sample, sequenced in a study. From the 5' RACE reads, TCRdb called clonotypes with MiXCR, one entry per CDR3 protein. The data show about 11,000 distinct CDR3 sequences, around 52% seen once. The sequenced material came from tumor-infiltrating naive CD4+ T cells sorted from the breast tumor. Sample subset: naive CD4+ T cells, CD4+CD45RA+CD25-. These receptors originate from a female donor with breast cancer.

The CDR3 is CSARDRAGAPNEQFF. CDR3 nucleotide sequence: TGCAGTGCTAGAGATCGAGCGGGAGCTCCAAATGAGCAGTTCTTC. V usage is TRBV20-1 and J usage is TRBJ2-1; 8 nucleotides agree with TRBD2. Unmatched junction bases numbered 8, after V lost 0 bases and J lost 7 bases. CDR1 is DFQATT, CDR2 SNEGSKA, per germline (reference sequence). The CDR3 extends over 15 amino acids.

Concerning this clonotype: As the CDR3 is not closed by the conserved phenylalanine or tryptophan, this likely results from a read error. This chain links TRBV30 with TRBJ1-5; 10 bases map to TRBD1. This CDR3 spans 13 amino acids. Trimming cost V 3 bases and J 9 bases; bases outside gene matches: 5. Germline V gene lookup returns CDR1 GTSNPN and CDR2 SVGIG (reference sequence). The CDR3 loop is CAWRGQGTWPQHS. The CDR3 coding sequence is TGTGCCTGGAGGGGACAGGGGACATGGCCCCAGCATTCT.

This chain links TRBV20-1 with TRBJ2-5; TRBD1 aligns across 8 bases. This CDR3 contains 15 residues. Germline V gene sequence: CDR1 DFQATT, CDR2 SNEGSKA (reference sequence). CDR3 amino acids: CSRTGRLGGVETQYF. The CDR3 DNA follows: TGCAGCAGGACAGGGAGACTGGGCGGGGTAGAGACCCAGTACTTC.

Only a few counts were recorded for this clonotype. V usage is TRBV29-1 and J usage is TRBJ2-5; 7 nucleotides align to TRBD1. With V trimmed by 6 bases and J by 2 bases, 6 bases remained unmatched. Germline V CDR1 and CDR2: SQVTM, ANQGSEA. This CDR3 spans 13 amino acids. CDR3 residues: CSVRTGPQETQYF. The CDR3 DNA reads as TGCAGCGTACGGACAGGACCACAAGAGACCCAGTACTTC.

The V call is TRBV10-3, the J call TRBJ2-5; 10 bases match TRBD1. The CDR3 totals 15 residues. Trimming took 10 bases from V and 5 from J; bases not matched to a gene: 13. Germline V gene sequence: CDR1 ENHRY, CDR2 SYGVKD. The CDR3 region has the DNA TGTGCCACCACCCCGGACAGGGGGAGTGGGGAGACCCAGTACTTC. Translation: CATTPDRGSGETQYF.

This chain uses TRBV7-8 with TRBJ2-1; no firm D call. V dropped 5 bases and J dropped 8 bases, with 13 bases sitting between them. CDR3 length: 13 residues. Germline values: CDR1 SGHVS, CDR2 FQNEAQ. The CDR3 nucleotides are TGTGCCAGCAGCCGAAGCCCCGGTCATGAGCAGTTCTTC. This codes for CASSRSPGHEQFF.

This chain joins TRBV25-1 and TRBJ2-5, with TRBD1 identical over 9 bases. Per germline, CDR1 MGHDK and CDR2 SYGVNS. Trimming cost V 11 bases and J 6 bases; bases outside gene matches: 4. The CDR3 has 11 residues. In DNA form, the CDR3 reads TGTGCCGCGGGACAGGGACAGACCCAGTACTTC. Translation: CAAGQGQTQYF.

This chain connects TRBV29-1 to TRBJ1-1, with a possible D match to TRBD1 (5 bases). The CDR3 spans 10 residues. Trimming shortened V by 5 bases and J by 7 bases, and 8 bases separated the two germline ends. CDR1 SQVTM and CDR2 ANQGSEA come from the germline V gene. This CDR3 is CSVLTGEAFF. CDR3 nucleotide sequence: TGCAGCGTTCTTACAGGTGAAGCTTTCTTT. Combining the CDR3 with reference TRBV29-1 and TRBJ1-1 gives the whole variable domain SAVISQKPSRDICQRGTSLTIQCQVDSQVTMMFWYRQQPGQSLTLIATANQGSEATYESGFVIDKFPISRPNLTFSTLTVSNMSPEDSSIYLCSVLTGEAFFGQGTRLTVV.

This clonotype has more than one count but fewer than ten. This chain links TRBV10-3 with TRBJ2-7; 11 bases are a match to TRBD1. This CDR3 region has 13 residues. The junction had 4 bases not matched to a gene; V was cut back by 7 bases and J by 5 bases. Germline lookup yields CDR1 ENHRY and CDR2 SYGVKD. In nucleotides, the CDR3 is TGTGCCATCAACGGACAGGGGGCTGACGAGCAGTACTTC. Translating gives CAINGQGADEQYF.

The chain combines TRBV7-2 with TRBJ2-1; D not resolved. Germline V gene sequence: CDR1 SGHTA, CDR2 FQGNSA. This CDR3 has 13 amino acids. The germline V and J ends were trimmed by 2 bases and 5 bases, with 7 bases remaining between them. CDR3 sequence reads: CASSLRDNNEQFF. In DNA, the CDR3 is TGTGCCAGCAGCTTAAGAGATAACAATGAGCAGTTCTTC.

This clonotype rates as medium-sized. The chain has TRBV29-1 and TRBJ1-2; D perhaps matches TRBD1 (5 bases). Trimming stripped 7 bases from V and 2 bases from J, with 11 bases between. Germline CDR1 and CDR2: SQVTM and ANQGSEA. The CDR3 covers 12 residues. CDR3 protein: CSGIDSNYGYTF. The CDR3 bases are TGCAGCGGGATAGACAGCAACTATGGCTACACCTTC. Full variable domain (outside the CDR3, taken from reference TRBV29-1 and TRBJ1-2): SAVISQKPSRDICQRGTSLTIQCQVDSQVTMMFWYRQQPGQSLTLIATANQGSEATYESGFVIDKFPISRPNLTFSTLTVSNMSPEDSSIYLCSGIDSNYGYTFGSGTRLTVV.

V is TRBV7-3 and J is TRBJ2-7; TRBD1 might be the D (5 bases). CDR1 is SGHTA and CDR2 is FQGTGA in the germline V gene. V lost 0 bases to trimming and J lost 2 bases, with 14 bases between them. The CDR3 sequence is 16 residues long. The CDR3 DNA reads TGTGCCAGCAGCTTAACGGGGCAGGTGGGGACCTACGAGCAGTACTTC. Its protein product is CASSLTGQVGTYEQYF.

V and J are TRBV5-6 and TRBJ2-1; possible D gene TRBD2, 6 bases. The CDR3 totals 15 residues. Germline-derived CDR1 and CDR2 are SGHDT and YYEEEE. Trimming took off 2 bases at V and 9 bases at J, with 18 bases between the two ends. For the CDR3, the DNA is TGTGCCAGCAGCTTCCGGGACTCACAGAGGGTTGAGCAGTTCTTC. Its translation: CASSFRDSQRVEQFF.

The chain couples TRBV10-3 to TRBJ2-6, with 9 bases fitting TRBD2. The CDR3 loop spans 15 amino acids. CDR1 is ENHRY, CDR2 SYGVKD, per germline. Trimming took 10 bases from V and 0 from J; bases not matched to a gene: 4. The CDR3 is CATGLASSGANVLTF. The CDR3 DNA reads TGTGCCACGGGACTAGCCAGCTCTGGGGCCAACGTCCTGACTTTC.

The chain links TRBV5-6 to TRBJ2-1, with 9 bases lining up with TRBD1. The CDR3 has 16 amino acids. Germline CDR1 SGHDT, CDR2 YYEEEE. Trimming took 0 bases from V and 0 from J; bases not matched to a gene: 1. In DNA form, the CDR3 reads TGTGCCAGCAGCTTGGGGGACAGGGACTCCTACAATGAGCAGTTCTTC. Its protein is CASSLGDRDSYNEQFF.

This clonotype was found a few times. This may arise from a read error, as a much more abundant clone is one base away. The V gene is TRBV7-2, the J gene TRBJ1-5; the D gene is possibly TRBD1 (5 bases). There are 16 residues in the CDR3. Germline V gene data show CDR1 as SGHTA and CDR2 as FQGNSA. The CDR3 DNA reads TGTGCCAGCAGCTTATCCGGGACTGCAAATAATCAGCCCCAGCGTTTT. This translates into CASSLSGTANNQPQRF.

The V gene is TRBV20-1, the J gene TRBJ2-3; 7 bases map to TRBD2. The CDR3 length is 14 residues. Germline assignment: CDR1 DFQATT and CDR2 SNEGSKA (reference sequence). V shed 6 bases and J 3 bases; nucleotides not matched to a gene: 9. In DNA, the CDR3 is TGCAGTGCCAGTGGACTAGGTGGGACAGATACGCAGTATTTT. This sequence encodes CSASGLGGTDTQYF.